The following is a T cell receptor (beta chain) sequence with its context. Its antigen is unidentified. PCR used 60 Vbeta primers and 13 Jbeta primers. The data were produced by immunoSEQ multiplex PCR, yet TCRdb's version contains in-frame clones alone and is incomplete. This sample yields 85,000 to 100,000 clones, of which 64% are seen a single time; around 3.5% belongs to the top ten. This sample was included in a study of cytomegalovirus exposure and HLA in healthy donors. Study outcomes and limitations: Further analysis was carried out later, and it showed several of the most significant clusters appearing linked to common viral pathogens. Previously analyzed data showed that most TCR beta V segments were productive at a frequency of about 87% or about 30%. Most sequenced TCRs were rare (though some public TCRs occurred in many donors).

This CDR3 is 13 amino acids long. The germline V gene has CDR1 PRHDT and CDR2 FYEKMQ (reference sequence). Trimming took off 0 bases at V and 5 bases at J, with 6 bases between the two ends. The sample was PBMCs. The chain couples TRBV13 to TRBJ2-3; D not certain. The TCR comes from a man aged 60 to 69 in good health and CMV-seronegative. CDR3: CASSLGSGDTQYF. For the CDR3, the DNA is TGTGCCAGCAGCTTAGGCTCGGGAGATACGCAGTATTTT.